The 12 T cell receptor beta chains in this list originate from one sample, sequenced in a study of T cell responses to AZD1222 COVID-19 vaccine (dated by TCRdb to about 2021). Per the publication, the time point label means: baseline before first vaccination. The sample's treatment or condition label, in plain terms: meningococcal conjugate vaccine given as trial control. Library creation used the immunoSEQ multiplex PCR assay. TCRdb provides this immuneACCESS table in a form limited to in-frame rearrangements. Some clones are lacking; in checked studies, under half of them reflect an unresolved V gene, and why the rest are absent is not known. In this sample the table shows around 74,000 clones, 92% of which occur a single time. The ten largest account for around 7.1% of the sample. The source was peripheral blood, collected on day 0 of MenACWY control vaccination. The receptors originated from an adult in good health.

This chain joins TRBV7-9 and TRBJ1-5, with D maybe TRBD1 (6 bases). The germline V and J ends were trimmed by 11 bases and 3 bases, with 14 bases remaining between them. Per germline, CDR1 SEHNR and CDR2 FQNEAQ (reference sequence). The CDR3 is made up of 13 amino acids. CDR3 nucleotides: TGTGCCTCGTCCCGGGGGGCCAATCAGCCCCAGCATTTT. As protein: CASSRGANQPQHF.

This sequence joins TRBV7-7 and TRBJ2-1; tentatively, D is TRBD2 (5 bases). Germline CDR1 and CDR2: SSHAT and FNYEAQ (reference sequence). This CDR3 comprises 14 residues. V was shortened by 5 bases and J by 0 bases, with 8 bases between the two germline ends. In DNA form, the CDR3 reads TGTGCCAGCAGCCGAGGAGGCTCCTACAATGAGCAGTTCTTC. The encoded protein is CASSRGGSYNEQFF.

V is TRBV5-1 and J is TRBJ2-7, with TRBD1 as a possible D gene (5 bases). The V and J ends lost 0 bases and 3 bases respectively, with 13 bases between them. The CDR3 runs 15 residues. Germline V CDR1 and CDR2: SGHRS, YFSETQ. For the CDR3, the DNA is TGCGCCAGCAGCTTGGGACAGTGGATCAACTACGAGCAGTACTTC. Its protein is CASSLGQWINYEQYF.

This clone was counted only a few times. The genes are TRBV7-9 and TRBJ1-5; possibly TRBD1 for D (6 bases). This CDR3 spans 13 amino acids. From germline, CDR1 is SEHNR and CDR2 FQNEAQ (reference sequence). The ends were cut back, 5 bases at V and 9 bases at J, with 14 bases in the middle. CDR3 protein: CASSPETGLPQHF. The DNA of the CDR3 is TGTGCCAGCAGCCCCGAAACAGGGCTGCCCCAGCATTTT.

This CDR3 is CASSPGTELLKPQHF. DNA of the CDR3: TGTGCCAGCAGTCCTGGGACGGAACTCTTAAAGCCCCAGCATTTT. The chain combines TRBV28 with TRBJ1-5; D may be TRBD1 (5 bases). Deletions cut 5 bases from V and 8 bases from J, with 19 bases between. The germline gives CDR1 MDHEN, CDR2 SYDVKM. This CDR3 is 15 amino acids long.

The chain links TRBV28 to TRBJ2-7; 7 nucleotides match TRBD2. The V segment lost 1 base and the J segment 0 bases; nucleotides outside the gene matches: 3. Germline V CDR1 and CDR2: MDHEN, SYDVKM. The CDR3 is 15 residues long. DNA for the CDR3: TGTGCCAGCAGTTTATTGTCTAGCGGCTCCTACGAGCAGTACTTC. Protein: CASSLLSSGSYEQYF.

The chain carries TRBV7-2 and TRBJ2-3; tentatively, D is TRBD1 (5 bases). V was trimmed by 7 bases and J by 6 bases, leaving 14 bases between them. Germline V gene data show CDR1 as SGHTA and CDR2 as FQGNSA. The CDR3 spans 13 residues. This CDR3 reads CASTNIGVDTQYF. CDR3 nucleotides: TGTGCCAGCACCAACATAGGGGTCGATACGCAGTATTTT.

This clone was counted only a few times. The chain carries TRBV19 and TRBJ2-7, with D possibly matching TRBD1 (6 bases). This CDR3 is built from 13 residues. Trimming removed 3 bases from V and 6 bases from J, with 12 bases in between. Germline V gene lookup returns CDR1 LNHDA and CDR2 SQIVND (reference sequence). This CDR3 reads CASSMPPGVEQYF. The CDR3 DNA sequence: TGTGCCAGTAGTATGCCGCCAGGGGTCGAGCAGTACTTC.

J is TRBJ1-6 and V is TRBV28, with D possibly TRBD1 on 6 matching bases. CDR3 length: 16 residues. Trimming removed 4 bases at V and 8 bases at J, with 18 bases between. The germline CDR1 and CDR2 sequences are MDHEN and SYDVKM. Here the CDR3 DNA reads TGTGCCAGCAGTTCCCCCAGGGGAATGGTTTATTCACCCCTCCACTTT. It translates to CASSSPRGMVYSPLHF.

The J gene is TRBJ1-6, the V gene TRBV7-9; D might be TRBD1 (5 bases). V lost 1 base and J 10 bases, leaving 11 bases between the germline ends. Germline values: CDR1 SEHNR, CDR2 FQNEAQ (reference sequence). The CDR3 consists of 14 residues. CDR3 residues: CASSLGPRGSPLHF. CDR3 DNA: TGTGCCAGCAGCTTAGGCCCTCGGGGCTCACCCCTCCACTTT.

The CDR3 DNA reads TGTGCCAGCAGCCAAGTGTTGGGGGCGAGTGAAAAACTGTTTTTT. Its protein is CASSQVLGASEKLFF. The J gene is TRBJ1-4, the V gene TRBV3-1 (or the pseudogene TRBV3-2); TRBD1 might be the D (6 bases). From germline, CDR1 is LGHDT and CDR2 YNNKEL (reference sequence). The ends were cut back, 1 base at V and 7 bases at J, with 13 bases in the middle. This CDR3 is built from 15 residues.

This chain uses TRBV7-3 with TRBJ1-5; 8 nucleotides align to TRBD1. The CDR3 runs to 14 residues. Looked up from germline, CDR1 is SGHTA and CDR2 is FQGTGA. The V gene end was trimmed by 4 bases and the J gene end by 6 bases; junction bases not matched to a gene: 5. The CDR3 coding sequence is TGTGCCAGCAGCTCAGGGGGCGCGGGTCAGCCCCAGCATTTT. This translates into CASSSGGAGQPQHF.